This T cell receptor beta chain was profiled in a study of T cells in Graves' hyperthyroidism and ophthalmopathy. Study at large: The blood sample was taken at first diagnosis, before treatment began.

This CDR3 spans 10 amino acids. CDR1 is SQVTM, CDR2 ANQGSEA, per germline. Trimming removed 5 bases at V and 9 bases at J, with 9 bases between. This clonotype was counted only a few times. Its specificity is unknown. Study results and caveats: Blood also held most thyroid clonotypes expanded beyond 0.001.

The cohort's ophthalmopathy patients, a group with duration under 3 months, had a Clinical Activity Score of at least 3 and a NOSPECS grade of at least 4. In making diagnoses, clinical symptoms, serum thyroxine and TRAb, thyroid ultrasound and orbital computed tomography were all used. Amplified TCR beta CDR3 regions derived from RNA transcripts. An initial round of RT-PCR targeting the TCR CDR3 relied on the HTBI primer set. In TCRdb, the multiplex PCR reads were re-called with MiXCR into one record per CDR3 protein. Here the sample spans around 500,000 distinct CDR3 sequences, approximately 22% being singletons.

The sequence came from a woman between 65 and 79 years old with Graves' ophthalmopathy. Material: blood. The chain employs TRBV29-1 and TRBJ2-3; TRBD2 might be the D (5 bases). Here the CDR3 reads CSVKGETQYF. The CDR3 nucleotides read TGCAGCGTTAAGGGAGAAACGCAGTATTTT.